The 18 T cell receptor beta chains below were found in one sample sequenced in a study of CD8+ T cells in alopecia areata. Sequencing relied on a cDNA template that was reverse transcribed from extracted RNA. Sequencing was performed with immunoSEQ multiplex PCR; in TCRdb, only in-frame clones are kept and a portion is missing. The sample has 200,000 to 250,000 clones, roughly 56% seen once. The sample taken for sequencing was CD8+ T cells sorted from blood. The receptors were sampled from a human donor in good health.

This clone turned up a few times. The CDR3 nucleotides are TGTGCCAGCAGTCCGGGAGCTAACTATGGCTACACCTTC. It is translated as CASSPGANYGYTF. The genes are TRBV27 and TRBJ1-2; D gene uncertain. The germline gives CDR1 MNHEY, CDR2 SMNVEV (reference sequence). V gave up 5 bases and J gave up 0 bases, with 7 bases separating them. The CDR3 is 13 residues long.

This rearrangement joins TRBV4-1 to TRBJ1-2, with D tentatively TRBD1 (5 bases). This CDR3 is built from 16 residues. Trimming took 2 bases from V and 6 from J, leaving 19 bases between them. Germline V gene lookup returns CDR1 MGHRA and CDR2 YSYEKL. CDR3 in amino acids: CASSQYVGEGEDGYTF. CDR3 sequence (DNA): TGCGCCAGCAGCCAATACGTGGGGGAAGGGGAGGATGGCTACACCTTC.

This clone was observed a few times. This chain joins TRBV6-5 and TRBJ1-2; D might be TRBD1 (5 bases). CDR3 size: 14 residues. From germline, CDR1 is MNHEY and CDR2 SVGAGI. The ends were cut back, 0 bases at V and 3 bases at J, with 8 bases in the middle. Here the CDR3 reads CASSYSGLYYGYTF. CDR3 bases: TGTGCCAGCAGTTACTCGGGGCTTTACTATGGCTACACCTTC.

The rearrangement uses TRBV7-8 and TRBJ2-7; weak D call: TRBD1 (6 bases). Germline CDR1 reads SGHVS; CDR2 reads FQNEAQ. Between the trimmed V and J ends, which lost 1 base and 6 bases, there was a span of 16 bases. This CDR3 contains 15 residues. CDR3 region: CASSLVEQGLSEQYF. DNA for the CDR3: TGTGCCAGCAGCTTAGTAGAACAGGGTCTCTCCGAGCAGTACTTC.

This chain joins TRBV11-2 and TRBJ1-5; no definite D call. V gave up 5 bases and J gave up 2 bases, with 7 bases separating them. The CDR3 is 13 residues long. Germline CDR1 SGHAT, CDR2 FQNNGV. CDR3 DNA sequence: TGTGCCAGCAGCGTATCAGGCAATCAGCCCCAGCATTTT. This codes for CASSVSGNQPQHF. Complete variable domain (other parts from reference TRBV11-2 and TRBJ1-5): EAGVAQSPRYKIIEKRQSVAFWCNPISGHATLYWYQQILGQGPKLLIQFQNNGVVDDSQLPKDRFSAERLKGVDSTLKIQPAKLEDSAVYLCASSVSGNQPQHFGDGTRLSIL.

On this clone itself: The sample contains more than one DNA sequence encoding this CDR3. The chain couples TRBV5-1 to TRBJ2-7; 11 positions match TRBD1. In germline, CDR1 is SGHRS, CDR2 YFSETQ. The CDR3 runs to 14 residues. Trimming removed 4 bases from V and 4 bases from J; junction bases left unmatched: 4. The CDR3 spells CASSLGTGGYEQYF. CDR3 DNA sequence: TGCGCCAGCAGCCTCGGGACAGGGGGATACGAGCAGTACTTC.

This chain connects TRBV11-2 to TRBJ2-3, with unresolved D. With 5 bases removed from V and 2 bases from J, the gap between germline ends came to 14 bases. Germline loops: CDR1 SGHAT, CDR2 FQNNGV. The CDR3 is made up of 15 amino acids. The CDR3 sequence: CASSRTPSFTDTQYF. The DNA of the CDR3 is TGTGCCAGCAGCCGCACCCCATCATTCACAGATACGCAGTATTTT.

The genes are TRBV7-2 and TRBJ2-7; D remains unclear. Deletions cut 2 bases from V and 4 bases from J, with 9 bases between. The CDR3 is made up of 13 amino acids. The V gene's germline CDR1 is SGHTA and CDR2 FQGNSA. The CDR3 DNA reads as TGTGCCAGCAGCTTATCCCCCGCGTACGAGCAGTACTTC. This translates into CASSLSPAYEQYF. Looking up the rest from reference TRBV7-2 and TRBJ2-7 gives the full variable domain: GAGVSQSPSNKVTEKGKDVELRCDPISGHTALYWYRQSLGQGLEFLIYFQGNSAPDKSGLPSDRFSAERTGGSVSTLTIQRTQQEDSAVYLCASSLSPAYEQYFGPGTRLTVT.

J is TRBJ1-2 and V is TRBV15, with a possible D match to TRBD1 (5 bases). V lost 0 bases and J 5 bases, leaving 7 bases between the germline ends. CDR1 and CDR2 (germline): LNHNV, YYDKDF (reference sequence). The CDR3 runs to 13 residues. CDR3 in DNA: TGTGCCACCAGCAGAGACAGGGAATATGGCTACACCTTC. This gives the protein CATSRDREYGYTF.

This chain uses TRBV5-4 with TRBJ2-7, with 11 bases that match TRBD2. The CDR3 has 15 amino acids. Germline values: CDR1 SGHNT, CDR2 YYREEE (reference sequence). J lost 6 bases, V lost 0 bases, and 5 bases had no gene match. This CDR3 reads CASSLVGLAVFEQYF. The CDR3 region has the DNA TGTGCCAGCAGCTTGGTGGGACTAGCGGTCTTCGAGCAGTACTTC.

The V call is TRBV5-4, the J call TRBJ1-1, with D maybe TRBD1 (5 bases). This CDR3 contains 14 residues. V was clipped by 5 bases and J by 5 bases, with 16 bases between them. Germline CDR1 SGHNT, CDR2 YYREEE (reference sequence). The CDR3 bases are TGTGCCAGCAGTTCCAAGGGACTGAGGACTGAAGCTTTCTTT. Translation: CASSSKGLRTEAFF.

The J gene is TRBJ2-6, the V gene TRBV29-1, with D perhaps matching TRBD1 (6 bases). The germline V gene encodes CDR1 SQVTM and CDR2 ANQGSEA. The V end lost 4 bases, the J end lost 4 bases, and 14 bases lay between the germline ends. This CDR3 region has 15 residues. The CDR3: CSVAEGDRGANVLTF. CDR3 nucleotides: TGCAGCGTTGCAGAGGGGGACCGGGGGGCCAACGTCCTGACTTTC.

The J gene is TRBJ1-1, the V gene TRBV29-1; D is perhaps TRBD1 (6 bases). The length of the CDR3 is 11 residues. Germline V gene data show CDR1 as SQVTM and CDR2 as ANQGSEA. The V end lost 4 bases, the J end lost 6 bases, and 9 bases lay between the germline ends. CDR3 DNA: TGCAGCGTTGTAGCAGGGGCTGAAGCTTTCTTT. This sequence encodes CSVVAGAEAFF.

The rearrangement uses TRBV29-1 and TRBJ2-5; tentative D call: TRBD1 (6 bases). The CDR3 totals 14 residues. V shed 7 bases and J shed 5 bases, with 20 bases lying between them. Germline CDR1 and CDR2: SQVTM and ANQGSEA. CDR3 DNA sequence: TGCAGCGCGCACTTACCAGGGGAACGGGAGACCCAGTACTTC. Its translation: CSAHLPGERETQYF.

This clone has just a few counts. The genes are TRBV7-9 and TRBJ1-2; 7 bases agree with TRBD1. V shed 4 bases, J shed 2 bases, and the junction held 7 bases outside the gene matches. This CDR3 region has 15 residues. Germline values: CDR1 SEHNR, CDR2 FQNEAQ (reference sequence). CDR3 coding DNA: TGTGCCAGCAGCTCGGGACAGACTGCGAACTATGGCTACACCTTC. Its protein is CASSSGQTANYGYTF.

The chain links TRBV7-9 to TRBJ2-1, with D perhaps TRBD2 (5 bases). Trimming removed 2 bases from V and 6 bases from J, with 11 bases in between. Per germline, CDR1 SEHNR and CDR2 FQNEAQ (reference sequence). This CDR3 is 14 amino acids long. The DNA for the CDR3 is TGTGCCAGCAGCTTAACAGAAGAGGGCAATGAGCAGTTCTTC. Translating gives CASSLTEEGNEQFF.

The chain couples TRBV2 to TRBJ1-5; D is unclear. Deletions cut 3 bases from V and 3 bases from J, with 9 bases between. From germline, CDR1 is SNHLY and CDR2 FYNNEI. The CDR3 is made up of 14 amino acids. The CDR3 is CASSDIGLNQPQHF. The CDR3 bases are TGTGCCAGCAGTGACATCGGCCTCAATCAGCCCCAGCATTTT.

The V and J genes are TRBV5-1 and TRBJ2-1; TRBD1 matches 7 bases. Germline V gene data show CDR1 as SGHRS and CDR2 as YFSETQ. The trim removed 0 bases at V and 8 bases at J, leaving 8 bases unmatched. The CDR3 sequence is 15 residues long. Here the CDR3 reads CASSLDRGPLDEQFF. CDR3 sequence (DNA): TGCGCCAGCAGCTTGGACAGGGGCCCTCTCGATGAGCAGTTCTTC.